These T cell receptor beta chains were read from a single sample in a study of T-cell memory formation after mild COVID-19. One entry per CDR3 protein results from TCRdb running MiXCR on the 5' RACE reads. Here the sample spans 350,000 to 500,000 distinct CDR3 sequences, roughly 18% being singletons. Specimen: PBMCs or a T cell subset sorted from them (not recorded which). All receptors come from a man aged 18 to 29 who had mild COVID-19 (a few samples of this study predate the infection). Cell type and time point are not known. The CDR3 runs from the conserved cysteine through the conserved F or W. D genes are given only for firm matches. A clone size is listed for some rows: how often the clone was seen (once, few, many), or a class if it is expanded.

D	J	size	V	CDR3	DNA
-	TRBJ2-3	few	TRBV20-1	CSARLVDTQYF	TGCAGTGCTAGACTGGTAGATACGCAGTATTTT
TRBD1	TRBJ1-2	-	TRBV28	CASSSGTGVGYCYTF	TGTGCCAGCAGTTCCGGGACAGGGGTCGGATATTGCTACACCTTC
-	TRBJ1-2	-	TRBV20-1	CSARDLHTDRYGYTF	TGCAGTGCTAGAGATCTACATACCGACAGATATGGCTACACCTTC
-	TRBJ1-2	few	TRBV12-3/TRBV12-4	CASSASGPHTF	TGTGCCAGCAGTGCCTCAGGGCCTCACACCTTC
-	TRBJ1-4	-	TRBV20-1	CSAQGVARMMFF	TGCAGTGCCCAAGGGGTTGCCCGGATGATGTTTTTT
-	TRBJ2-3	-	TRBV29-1	CSAMRGTGTDTQYF	TGCAGCGCTATGAGGGGGACCGGCACAGATACGCAGTATTTT
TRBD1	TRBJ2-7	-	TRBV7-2	CASSARGQGAYEQYF	TGTGCCAGCAGCGCCCGGGGACAGGGGGCGTACGAGCAGTACTTC
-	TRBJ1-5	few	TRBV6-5	CASSRSSDQPQHF	TGTGCCAGCAGTCGATCGTCCGATCAGCCCCAGCATTTT
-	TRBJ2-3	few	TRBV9	CASSTQYTDTQYF	TGTGCCAGCAGCACCCAATACACAGATACGCAGTATTTT
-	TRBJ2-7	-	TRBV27	CASSSGEGYEQYF	TGTGCCAGCAGTTCAGGGGAGGGATACGAGCAGTACTTC
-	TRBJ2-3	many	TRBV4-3	CASSQGTDSTDTQYF	TGCGCCAGCAGCCAAGGGACAGACAGCACAGATACGCAGTATTTT
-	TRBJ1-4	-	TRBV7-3	CASSLTGRDEKLFF	TGTGCCAGCAGCTTAACAGGGCGGGATGAAAAACTGTTTTTT
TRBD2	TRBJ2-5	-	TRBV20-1	CSATEAGLQETQYF	TGCAGTGCTACAGAAGCGGGGCTACAAGAGACCCAGTACTTC
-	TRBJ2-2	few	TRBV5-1	CASSLEGPDTGELFF	TGCGCCAGCAGCTTGGAGGGACCCGACACCGGGGAGCTGTTTTTT
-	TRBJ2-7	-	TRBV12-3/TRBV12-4	CASSGSYEQYF	TGTGCCAGCAGTGGCTCCTACGAGCAGTACTTC
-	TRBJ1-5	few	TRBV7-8	CASSLGGGTSISNQPQHF	TGTGCCAGCAGCTTAGGGGGGGGGACCTCCATCAGCAATCAGCCCCAGCATTTT
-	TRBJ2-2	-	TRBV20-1	CSCYRENTGELFF	TGCAGCTGTTACAGGGAGAACACCGGGGAGCTGTTTTTT
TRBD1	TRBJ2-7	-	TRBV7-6	CASSLGGTGIHNEQYF	TGTGCCAGCAGCTTAGGGGGGACAGGGATTCACAACGAGCAGTACTTC
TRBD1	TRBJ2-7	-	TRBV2	CASRAGTGRQEQYF	TGTGCCAGCAGGGCCGGGACAGGGCGACAAGAGCAGTACTTC
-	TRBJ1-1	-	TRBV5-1	CASSLEGGGMNTEAFF	TGCGCCAGCAGCTTGGAAGGTGGGGGGATGAACACTGAAGCTTTCTTT
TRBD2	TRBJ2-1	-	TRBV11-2	CASSFPSGGRLGNEQFF	TGTGCCAGCAGCTTTCCTAGCGGGGGGCGACTGGGGAATGAGCAGTTCTTC
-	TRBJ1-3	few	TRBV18	CASSPDRAGNTIYF	TGTGCCAGCTCACCGGACAGAGCCGGAAACACCATATATTTT
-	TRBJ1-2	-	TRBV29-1	CSVERRGNYGYTF	TGCAGCGTAGAACGCCGGGGCAACTATGGCTACACCTTC
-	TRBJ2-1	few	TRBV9	CASSVEGYSSYNEQFF	TGTGCCAGCAGCGTAGAAGGGTATAGCTCCTACAATGAGCAGTTCTTC
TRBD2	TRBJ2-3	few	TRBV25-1	CASSASLGGGADTQYF	TGTGCCAGCAGTGCCTCTCTGGGCGGGGGGGCAGATACGCAGTATTTT
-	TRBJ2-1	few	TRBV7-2	CASSPLRDTNNEQFF	TGTGCCAGCAGCCCTCTCCGGGACACCAACAATGAGCAGTTCTTC
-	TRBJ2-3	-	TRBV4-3	CASSQDWAPGHTQYF	TGCGCCAGCAGCCAAGATTGGGCCCCAGGGCATACGCAGTATTTT
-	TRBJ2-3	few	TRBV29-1	CSVERRGDRGDTQYF	TGCAGCGTTGAGCGTCGGGGTGATAGAGGAGATACGCAGTATTTT
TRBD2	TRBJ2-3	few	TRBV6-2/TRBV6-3	CASSLRTSFADTQYF	TGTGCCAGCAGCCTCCGGACTAGCTTCGCAGATACGCAGTATTTT
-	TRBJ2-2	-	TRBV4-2	CASSQRTTNTGELFF	TGTGCCAGCAGCCAGAGGACCACGAACACCGGGGAGCTGTTTTTT
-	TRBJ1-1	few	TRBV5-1	CASSLVGTSGTEAFF	TGCGCCAGCAGCTTGGTGGGGACCTCAGGGACTGAAGCTTTCTTT
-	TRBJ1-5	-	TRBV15	CATSTGQFNNQPQHF	TGTGCCACCAGCACAGGACAGTTCAACAATCAGCCCCAGCATTTT
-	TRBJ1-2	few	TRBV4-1	CASSQDGGHYGYTF	TGCGCCAGCAGCCAAGACGGGGGCCACTATGGCTACACCTTC
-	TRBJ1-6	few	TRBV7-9	CASSGGSNSPLHF	TGTGCCAGCAGCGGGGGCAGCAATTCACCCCTCCACTTT
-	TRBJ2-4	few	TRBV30	CAMEGAAKNIQYF	TGTGCCATGGAGGGGGCGGCCAAAAACATTCAGTACTTC
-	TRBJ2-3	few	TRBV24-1	CATSDSGTKWDTQYF	TGTGCCACCAGTGACTCCGGGACAAAGTGGGATACGCAGTATTTT
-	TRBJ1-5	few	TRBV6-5	CASSVAGKSNQPQHF	TGTGCCAGCAGTGTCGCGGGAAAAAGCAATCAGCCCCAGCATTTT
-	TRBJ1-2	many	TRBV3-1	CASSQLDYGYTF	TGTGCCAGCAGCCAATTGGACTATGGCTACACCTTC
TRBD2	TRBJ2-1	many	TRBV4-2	CASSQVGRGGGYEQFF	TGTGCCAGCAGCCAAGTCGGGCGGGGGGGTGGCTATGAGCAGTTCTTC
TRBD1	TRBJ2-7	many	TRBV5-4	CASSWDSSYEQYF	TGTGCCAGCAGCTGGGACAGTTCCTACGAGCAGTACTTC